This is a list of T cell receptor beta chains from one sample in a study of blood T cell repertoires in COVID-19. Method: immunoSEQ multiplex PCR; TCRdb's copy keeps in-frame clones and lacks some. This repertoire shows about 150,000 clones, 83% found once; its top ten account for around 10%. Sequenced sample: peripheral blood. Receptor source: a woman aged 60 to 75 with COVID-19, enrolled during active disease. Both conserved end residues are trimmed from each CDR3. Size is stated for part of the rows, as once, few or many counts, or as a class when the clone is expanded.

CDR3 protein: ASSLLGSGETQY; V gene: TRBV28; J gene: TRBJ2-5; clone size: NA
CDR3 protein: ASSPGGRETQY; V gene: TRBV6-5; J gene: TRBJ2-5; clone size: NA
CDR3 protein: ASTVRGVLGAF; V gene: TRBV7-8; J gene: TRBJ1-1; clone size: NA
CDR3 protein: ASSQSRDSPLH; V gene: TRBV3-1/TRBV3-2; J gene: TRBJ1-6; clone size: NA
CDR3 protein: ASSLGTGDSNQPQH; V gene: TRBV5-1; J gene: TRBJ1-5; clone size: NA
CDR3 protein: ASSPGQGANNTEAF; V gene: TRBV11-2; J gene: TRBJ1-1; clone size: NA
CDR3 protein: ASSSRTGTNTGELF; V gene: TRBV9; J gene: TRBJ2-2; clone size: NA
CDR3 protein: ASSQGLANRGRTEAF; V gene: TRBV3-1/TRBV3-2; J gene: TRBJ1-1; clone size: NA
CDR3 protein: ASSPTTGPGEQF; V gene: TRBV7-9; J gene: TRBJ2-1; clone size: NA
CDR3 protein: ASSFRQPTMNTEAF; V gene: TRBV19; J gene: TRBJ1-1; clone size: NA
CDR3 protein: ASSPEGARLPLH; V gene: TRBV18; J gene: TRBJ1-6; clone size: NA
CDR3 protein: ASSLVGSLDRSSYEQY; V gene: TRBV7-9; J gene: TRBJ2-7; clone size: NA
CDR3 protein: SAQVMDTQY; V gene: TRBV20-1; J gene: TRBJ2-3; clone size: NA
CDR3 protein: ASSQPDAFVLSGGLNEQF; V gene: TRBV4-1; J gene: TRBJ2-1; clone size: few
CDR3 protein: ASSNWSGESPGNTIY; V gene: TRBV21-1; J gene: TRBJ1-3; clone size: NA
CDR3 protein: ASSRGTSGQNLIYNEQF; V gene: TRBV3-1/TRBV3-2; J gene: TRBJ2-1; clone size: NA
CDR3 protein: ASSLPGFRSCT; V gene: TRBV28; J gene: TRBJ1-2; clone size: NA
CDR3 protein: ASSFSGSEVDTQY; V gene: TRBV5-1; J gene: TRBJ2-3; clone size: NA
CDR3 protein: ASRGTLGTEAF; V gene: TRBV10-1; J gene: TRBJ1-1; clone size: NA
CDR3 protein: ASSLVASSNTEAF; V gene: TRBV5-1; J gene: TRBJ1-1; clone size: NA
CDR3 protein: ASSELTGGLTEAF; V gene: TRBV10-2; J gene: TRBJ1-1; clone size: NA
CDR3 protein: ASSPQGARNIQY; V gene: TRBV6-5; J gene: TRBJ2-4; clone size: NA
CDR3 protein: ASSPGQNYGYT; V gene: TRBV18; J gene: TRBJ1-2; clone size: NA
CDR3 protein: ASRQGVNTEAF; V gene: TRBV6-5; J gene: TRBJ1-1; clone size: NA
CDR3 protein: ASSLGQGTNYGYT; V gene: TRBV25-1; J gene: TRBJ1-2; clone size: NA
CDR3 protein: ASSQGTGLNTGELF; V gene: TRBV18; J gene: TRBJ2-2; clone size: NA
CDR3 protein: ASSMGGRGITYQPQH; V gene: TRBV19; J gene: TRBJ1-5; clone size: NA
CDR3 protein: ASSQDTGRQGYT; V gene: TRBV4-2; J gene: TRBJ1-2; clone size: NA
CDR3 protein: ASNTGTGIYGYT; V gene: TRBV4-1; J gene: TRBJ1-2; clone size: NA